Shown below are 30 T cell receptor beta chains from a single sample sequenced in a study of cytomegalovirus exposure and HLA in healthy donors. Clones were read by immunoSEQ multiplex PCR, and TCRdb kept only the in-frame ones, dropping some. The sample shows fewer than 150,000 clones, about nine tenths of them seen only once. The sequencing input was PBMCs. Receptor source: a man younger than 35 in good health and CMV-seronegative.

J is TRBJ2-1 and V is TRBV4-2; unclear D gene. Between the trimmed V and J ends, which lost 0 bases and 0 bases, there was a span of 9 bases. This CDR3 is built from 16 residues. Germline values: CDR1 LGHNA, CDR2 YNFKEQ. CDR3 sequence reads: CASSQDGRSSYNEQFF. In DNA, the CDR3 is TGTGCCAGCAGCCAAGACGGCCGGAGCTCCTACAATGAGCAGTTCTTC.

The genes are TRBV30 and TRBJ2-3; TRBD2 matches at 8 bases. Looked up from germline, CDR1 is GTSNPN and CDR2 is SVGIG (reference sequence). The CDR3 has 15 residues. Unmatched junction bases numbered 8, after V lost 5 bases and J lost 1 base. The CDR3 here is CAWARYGGGTDTQYF. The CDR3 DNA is TGTGCCTGGGCCCGTTACGGGGGGGGCACAGATACGCAGTATTTT.

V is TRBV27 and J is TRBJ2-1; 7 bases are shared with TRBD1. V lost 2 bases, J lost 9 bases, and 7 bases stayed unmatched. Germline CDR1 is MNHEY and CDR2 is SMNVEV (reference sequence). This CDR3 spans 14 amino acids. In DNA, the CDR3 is TGTGCCAGCAGTTTAACGGGATACAGGGGTGAGCAGTTCTTC. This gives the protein CASSLTGYRGEQFF.

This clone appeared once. CDR3 bases: TGTGCCAGTAGTATAGCGGGGGGAGCGAACACTGAAGCTTTCTTT. It specifies CASSIAGGANTEAFF. The chain recombines TRBV19 with TRBJ1-1; the D gene is possibly TRBD1 (5 bases). Trimming took 1 base from V and 1 from J, leaving 10 bases between them. This CDR3 has 15 residues. Germline loops: CDR1 LNHDA, CDR2 SQIVND (reference sequence).

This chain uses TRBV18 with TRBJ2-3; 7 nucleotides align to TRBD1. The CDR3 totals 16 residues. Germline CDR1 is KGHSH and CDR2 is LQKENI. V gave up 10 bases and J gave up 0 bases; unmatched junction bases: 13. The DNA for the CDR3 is TGTGCCACCCTTCGGGACAGCCCTGCTAGCACAGATACGCAGTATTTT. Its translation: CATLRDSPASTDTQYF.

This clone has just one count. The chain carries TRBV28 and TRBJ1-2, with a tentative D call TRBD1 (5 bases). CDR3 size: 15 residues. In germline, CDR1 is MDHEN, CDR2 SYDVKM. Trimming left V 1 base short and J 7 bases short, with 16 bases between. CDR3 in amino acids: CASSLSQSTVRGYTF. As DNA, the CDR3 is TGTGCCAGCAGTTTATCCCAGTCGACAGTCCGTGGCTACACCTTC.

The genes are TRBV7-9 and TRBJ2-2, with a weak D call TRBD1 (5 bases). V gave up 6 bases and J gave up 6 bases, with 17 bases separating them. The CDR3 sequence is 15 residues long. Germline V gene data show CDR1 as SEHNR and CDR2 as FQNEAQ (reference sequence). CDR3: CASSSTGLGAGELFF. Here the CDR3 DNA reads TGTGCCAGCAGTTCAACAGGTTTAGGGGCCGGGGAGCTGTTTTTT.

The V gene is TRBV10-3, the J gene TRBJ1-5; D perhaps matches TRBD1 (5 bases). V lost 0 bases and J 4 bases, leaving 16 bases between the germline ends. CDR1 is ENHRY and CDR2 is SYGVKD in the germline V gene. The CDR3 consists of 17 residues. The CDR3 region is CAISESTLGVRNQPQHF. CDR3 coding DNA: TGTGCCATCAGTGAGTCGACTCTAGGGGTGAGGAATCAGCCCCAGCATTTT.

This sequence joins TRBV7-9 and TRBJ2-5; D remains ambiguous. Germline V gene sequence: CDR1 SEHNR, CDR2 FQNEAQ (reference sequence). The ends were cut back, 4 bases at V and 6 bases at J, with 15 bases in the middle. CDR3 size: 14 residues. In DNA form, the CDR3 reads TGTGCCAGCAGCTCCTACCGAGGTTGGCAGACCCAGTACTTC. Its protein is CASSSYRGWQTQYF.

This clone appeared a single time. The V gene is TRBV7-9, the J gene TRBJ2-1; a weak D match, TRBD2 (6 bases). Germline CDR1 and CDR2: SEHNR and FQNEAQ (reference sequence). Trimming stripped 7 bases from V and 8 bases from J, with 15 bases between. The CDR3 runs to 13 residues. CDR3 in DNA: TGTGCCAGCATGGCTAGCGCGGTCGATGAGCAGTTCTTC. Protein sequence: CASMASAVDEQFF.

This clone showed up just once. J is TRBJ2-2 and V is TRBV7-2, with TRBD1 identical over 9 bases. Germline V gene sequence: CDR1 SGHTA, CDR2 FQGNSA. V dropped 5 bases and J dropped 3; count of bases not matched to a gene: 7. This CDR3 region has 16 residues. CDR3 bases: TGTGCCAGCAGCGCTTACGGGACAGGGTACACCGGGGAGCTGTTTTTT. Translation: CASSAYGTGYTGELFF.

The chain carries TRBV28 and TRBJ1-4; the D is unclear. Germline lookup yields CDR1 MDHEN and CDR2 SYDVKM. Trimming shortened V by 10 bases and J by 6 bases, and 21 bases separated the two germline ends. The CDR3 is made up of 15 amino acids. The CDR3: CATKDLRESDEKLFF. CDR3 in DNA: TGTGCCACCAAAGACTTGAGAGAGAGTGATGAAAAACTGTTTTTT.

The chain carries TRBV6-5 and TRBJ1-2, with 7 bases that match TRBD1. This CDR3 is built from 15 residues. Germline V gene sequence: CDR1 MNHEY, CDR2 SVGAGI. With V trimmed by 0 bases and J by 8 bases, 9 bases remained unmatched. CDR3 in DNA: TGTGCCAGCAGTTACTCGAGAGGGGGCGCGAAAGGCTACACCTTC. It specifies CASSYSRGGAKGYTF.

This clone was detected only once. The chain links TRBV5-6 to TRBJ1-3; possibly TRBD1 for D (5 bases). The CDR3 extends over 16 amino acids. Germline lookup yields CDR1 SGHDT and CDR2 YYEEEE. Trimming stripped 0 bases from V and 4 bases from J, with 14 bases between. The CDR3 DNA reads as TGTGCCAGCAGCTTGGGTGGCAGGGTTGGCGGAAACACCATATATTTT. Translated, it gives CASSLGGRVGGNTIYF.

The CDR3 DNA reads as TGTGCCAGTAGTATCAATTCTCTAGGATATCTAGACATTCAGTACTTC. It encodes CASSINSLGYLDIQYF. The rearrangement uses TRBV19 and TRBJ2-4, with unresolved D. Germline-derived CDR1 and CDR2 are LNHDA and SQIVND (reference sequence). Between the trimmed V and J ends, which lost 3 bases and 8 bases, there was a span of 20 bases. The CDR3 covers 16 residues.

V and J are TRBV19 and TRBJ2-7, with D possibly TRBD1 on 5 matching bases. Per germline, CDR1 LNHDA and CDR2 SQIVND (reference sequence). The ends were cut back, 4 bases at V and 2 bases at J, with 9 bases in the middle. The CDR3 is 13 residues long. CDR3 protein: CASSTSDTYEQYF. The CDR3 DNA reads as TGTGCCAGTAGTACTTCGGACACCTACGAGCAGTACTTC.

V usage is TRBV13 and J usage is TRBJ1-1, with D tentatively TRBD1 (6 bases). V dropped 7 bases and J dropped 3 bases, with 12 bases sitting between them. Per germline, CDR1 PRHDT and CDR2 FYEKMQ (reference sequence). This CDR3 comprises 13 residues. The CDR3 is CASIRQAHTEAFF. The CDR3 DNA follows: TGTGCCAGCATCCGACAGGCCCACACTGAAGCTTTCTTT.

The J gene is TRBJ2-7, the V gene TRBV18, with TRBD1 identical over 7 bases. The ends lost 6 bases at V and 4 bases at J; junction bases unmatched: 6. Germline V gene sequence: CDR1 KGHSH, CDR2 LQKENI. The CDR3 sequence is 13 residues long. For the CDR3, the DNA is TGTGCCAGCTCTCCGGCACAGGGGTACGAGCAGTACTTC. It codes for CASSPAQGYEQYF.

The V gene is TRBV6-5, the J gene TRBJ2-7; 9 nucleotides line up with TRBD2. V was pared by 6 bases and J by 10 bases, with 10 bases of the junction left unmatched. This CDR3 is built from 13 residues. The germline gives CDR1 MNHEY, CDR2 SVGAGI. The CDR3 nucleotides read TGTGCCAGCAGACTCGGGCGGGGGGGCGAACAGTACTTC. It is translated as CASRLGRGGEQYF.

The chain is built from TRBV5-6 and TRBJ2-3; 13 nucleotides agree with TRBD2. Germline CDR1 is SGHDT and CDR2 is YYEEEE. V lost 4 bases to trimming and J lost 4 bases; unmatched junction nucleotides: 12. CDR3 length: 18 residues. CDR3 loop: CASSNLGTSGNKPDTQYF. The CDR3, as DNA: TGTGCCAGCAGCAACCTAGGGACTAGCGGGAATAAGCCAGATACGCAGTATTTT.

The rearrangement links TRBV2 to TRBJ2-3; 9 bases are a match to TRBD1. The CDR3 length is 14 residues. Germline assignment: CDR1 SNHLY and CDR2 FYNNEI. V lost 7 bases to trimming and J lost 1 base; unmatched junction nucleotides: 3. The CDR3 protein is CASKTGGGTDTQYF. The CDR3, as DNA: TGTGCCAGCAAGACAGGGGGAGGCACAGATACGCAGTATTTT.

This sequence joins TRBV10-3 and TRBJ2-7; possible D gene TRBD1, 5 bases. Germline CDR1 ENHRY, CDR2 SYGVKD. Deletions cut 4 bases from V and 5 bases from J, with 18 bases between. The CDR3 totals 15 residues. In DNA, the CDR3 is TGTGCCATCAGTGTAAGGGGATGGCCTTTGGACGAGCAGTACTTC. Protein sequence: CAISVRGWPLDEQYF.

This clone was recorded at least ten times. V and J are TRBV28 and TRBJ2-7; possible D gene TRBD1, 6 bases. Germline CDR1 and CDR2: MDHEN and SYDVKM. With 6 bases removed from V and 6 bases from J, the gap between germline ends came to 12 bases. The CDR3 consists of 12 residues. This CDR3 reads CASSPWTVEQYF. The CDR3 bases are TGTGCCAGCAGCCCTTGGACAGTCGAGCAGTACTTC. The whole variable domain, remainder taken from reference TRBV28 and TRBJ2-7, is DVKVTQSSRYLVKRTGEKVFLECVQDMDHENMFWYRQDPGLGLRLIYFSYDVKMKEKGDIPEGYSVSREKKERFSLILESASTNQTSMYLCASSPWTVEQYFGPGTRLTVT.

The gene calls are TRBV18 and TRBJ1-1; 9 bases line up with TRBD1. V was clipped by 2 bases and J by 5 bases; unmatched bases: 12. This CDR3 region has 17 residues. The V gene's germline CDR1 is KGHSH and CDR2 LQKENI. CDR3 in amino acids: CASSPVGNRGRRTEAFF. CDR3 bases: TGTGCCAGCTCACCAGTCGGGAACAGGGGGCGACGGACTGAAGCTTTCTTT. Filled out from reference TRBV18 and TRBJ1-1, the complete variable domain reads NAGVMQNPRHLVRRRGQEARLRCSPMKGHSHVYWYRQLPEEGLKFMVYLQKENIIDESGMPKERFSAEFPKEGPSILRIQQVVRGDSAAYFCASSPVGNRGRRTEAFFGQGTRLTVV.

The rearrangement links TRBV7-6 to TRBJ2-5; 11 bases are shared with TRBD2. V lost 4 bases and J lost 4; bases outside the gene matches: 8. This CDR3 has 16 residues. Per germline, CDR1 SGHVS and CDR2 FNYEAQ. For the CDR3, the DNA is TGTGCCAGCAGCTCACTAGCGGGAGAATCTGGAGAGACCCAGTACTTC. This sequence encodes CASSSLAGESGETQYF. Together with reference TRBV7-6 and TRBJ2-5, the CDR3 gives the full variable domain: GAGVSQSPRYKVTKRGQDVALRCDPISGHVSLYWYRQALGQGPEFLTYFNYEAQQDKSGLPNDRFSAERPEGSISTLTIQRTEQRDSAMYRCASSSLAGESGETQYFGPGTRLLVL.

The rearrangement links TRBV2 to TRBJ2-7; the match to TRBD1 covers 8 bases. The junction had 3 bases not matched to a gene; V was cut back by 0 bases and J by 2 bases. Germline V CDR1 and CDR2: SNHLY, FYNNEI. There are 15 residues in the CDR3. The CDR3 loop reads CASSEAPGQAYEQYF. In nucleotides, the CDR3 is TGTGCCAGCAGTGAAGCACCGGGACAGGCCTACGAGCAGTACTTC.

CDR3 sequence reads: CASADRAFQPQHF. CDR3 DNA: TGTGCCAGCGCCGACAGGGCTTTTCAGCCCCAGCATTTT. The J gene is TRBJ1-5, the V gene TRBV6-1; 7 nucleotides agree with TRBD1. The CDR3 totals 13 residues. Germline values: CDR1 MNHNS, CDR2 SASEGT. V dropped 8 bases and J dropped 6; count of bases not matched to a gene: 7.

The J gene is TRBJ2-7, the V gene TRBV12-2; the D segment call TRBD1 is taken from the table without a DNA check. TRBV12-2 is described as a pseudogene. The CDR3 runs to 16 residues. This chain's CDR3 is CASRLAHGTGLHEQYF. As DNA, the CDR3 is TGTGCAAGTCGCTTAGCGCACGGGACAGGGCTCCACGAGCAGTACTTC.

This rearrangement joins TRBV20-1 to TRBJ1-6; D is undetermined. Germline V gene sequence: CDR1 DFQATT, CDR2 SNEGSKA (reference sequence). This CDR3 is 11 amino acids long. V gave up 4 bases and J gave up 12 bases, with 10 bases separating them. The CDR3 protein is CSAISRGPLHF. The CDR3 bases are TGCAGTGCTATTTCACGAGGACCCCTCCACTTT.

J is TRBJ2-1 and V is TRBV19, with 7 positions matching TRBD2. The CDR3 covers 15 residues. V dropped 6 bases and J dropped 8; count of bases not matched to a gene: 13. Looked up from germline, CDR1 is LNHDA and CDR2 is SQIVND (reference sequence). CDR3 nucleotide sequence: TGTGCCAGTAGCCCCTGGGGCGCGGGAGAGCATGAGCAGTTCTTC. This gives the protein CASSPWGAGEHEQFF.